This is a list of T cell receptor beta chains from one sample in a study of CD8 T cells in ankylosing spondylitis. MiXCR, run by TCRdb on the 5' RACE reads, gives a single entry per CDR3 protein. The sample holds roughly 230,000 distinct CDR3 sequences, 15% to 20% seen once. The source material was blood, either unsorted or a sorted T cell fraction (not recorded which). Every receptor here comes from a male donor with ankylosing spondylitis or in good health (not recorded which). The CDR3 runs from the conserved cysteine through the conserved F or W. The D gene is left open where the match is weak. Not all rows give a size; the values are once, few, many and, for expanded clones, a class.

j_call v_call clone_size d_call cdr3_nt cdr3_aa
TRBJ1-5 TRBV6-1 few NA TGTGCCAGCAGTCAAAGAGTGGCCCGGACAGCCATTCAGAGGTTCAATCAGCCCCAGCATTTT CASSQRVARTAIQRFNQPQHF
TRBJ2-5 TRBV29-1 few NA TGCAGCGTTGAAGAGGTAGGGGTCGAAGAGACCCAGTACTTC CSVEEVGVEETQYF
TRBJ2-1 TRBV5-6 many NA TGTGCCAGCAGCGCCGGGGGTCAGATCAGTAGGTATGAGCAGTTCTTC CASSAGGQISRYEQFF
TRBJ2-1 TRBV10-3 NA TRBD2 TGTGCCATCAGCGATCTCAGACTAGCGGACTCCTACAATGAGCAGTTCTTC CAISDLRLADSYNEQFF
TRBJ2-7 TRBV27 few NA TGTGCCAGTGGGACCAGCTCCTACGAGCAGTACTTC CASGTSSYEQYF
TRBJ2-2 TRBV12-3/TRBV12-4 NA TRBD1 TGTGCCAGCAGTACCCCCGACAGGGGTACCGGGGAGCTGTTTTTT CASSTPDRGTGELFF
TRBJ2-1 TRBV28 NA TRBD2 TGTGCCAGCAGTTCCCTGACTAGCGGGAAGGTATACAATGAGCAGTTCTTC CASSSLTSGKVYNEQFF
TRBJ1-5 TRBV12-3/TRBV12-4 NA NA TGTGCCAGCAGTTTGGTAGGGGTCAATCAGCCCCAGCATTTT CASSLVGVNQPQHF
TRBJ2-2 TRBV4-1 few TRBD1 TGCGCCAGCAGCCCTTCGGCAGGGGGAACCGGGGAGCTGTTTTTT CASSPSAGGTGELFF
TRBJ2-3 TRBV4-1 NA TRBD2 TGCGCCAGCAGCCAAGAGGCAGCTAGCGGGGCGTATACGCAGTATTTT CASSQEAASGAYTQYF
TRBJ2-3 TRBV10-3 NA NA TGTGCCATCAGCGATCGGGACGAAAGTGGAGATACGCAGTATTTT CAISDRDESGDTQYF
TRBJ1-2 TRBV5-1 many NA TGCGCCAGCAGCTTTTCCGGGTCCTATGGCTACACCTTC CASSFSGSYGYTF
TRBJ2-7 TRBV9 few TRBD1 TGTGCCAGCAGCTATCGTGGGGGACAGGGAGACGAGCAGTACTTC CASSYRGGQGDEQYF
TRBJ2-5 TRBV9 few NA TGTGCCAGCAGCCTTTCGGGGGCTTGGGGGGCACAAGAGACCCAGTACTTC CASSLSGAWGAQETQYF
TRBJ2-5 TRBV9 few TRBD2 TGTGCCAGCAGCTCCCAGACTAGCGGGAGTTGGGAGACCCAGTACTTC CASSSQTSGSWETQYF
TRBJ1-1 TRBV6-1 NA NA TGTGCCAGCATGGAAGGGGGGGTGAACACTGAAGCTTTCTTT CASMEGGVNTEAFF
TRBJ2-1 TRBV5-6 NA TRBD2 TGTGCCAGCAGCCAAGTCGGGGCTAGCGGACCTTACAATGAGCAGTTCTTC CASSQVGASGPYNEQFF
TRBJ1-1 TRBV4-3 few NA TGCGCCAGCAGCCAAGATACCCAAATGAACACTGAAGCTTTCTTT CASSQDTQMNTEAFF
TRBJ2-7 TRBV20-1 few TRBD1 TGCAGTGCTAGGACAGGGGGCAACTACGAGCAGTACTTC CSARTGGNYEQYF
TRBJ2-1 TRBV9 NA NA TGTGCCAGCAGCGTAGGTACGGGTTTCACCTACAATGAGCAGTTCTTC CASSVGTGFTYNEQFF
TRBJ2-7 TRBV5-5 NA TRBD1 TGTGCCAGCCGACAGGGGACCTACGAGCAGTACTTC CASRQGTYEQYF
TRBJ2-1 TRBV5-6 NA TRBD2 TGTGCCAGCAGTATGCCGGGACTAGCGGGAGCCAATGAGCAGTTCTTC CASSMPGLAGANEQFF
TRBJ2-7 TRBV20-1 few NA TGCAGTGCTAGAGATTTGGGGCGGTCTGACTTATCCCCCTACGAGCAGTACTTC CSARDLGRSDLSPYEQYF
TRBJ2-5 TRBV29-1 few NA TGCAGCGTTGAATGGGACACTTTCCAAGAGACCCAGTACTTC CSVEWDTFQETQYF
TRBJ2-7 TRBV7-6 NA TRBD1 TGTGCCAGCAGCTTAGTAGGGACAGGGAGCGACGAGCAGTACTTC CASSLVGTGSDEQYF
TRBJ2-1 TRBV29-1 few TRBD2 TGCAGCGCTAGGCGGGAGGCCTCCTACAATGAGCAGTTCTTC CSARREASYNEQFF
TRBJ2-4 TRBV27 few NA TGTGCCAGCACAGCTAGCTGGGGAAACATTCAGTACTTC CASTASWGNIQYF
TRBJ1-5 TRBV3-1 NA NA TGTGCCAGCAGCCAAGGGTTTGGGGGGGCAAATCAGCCCCAGCATTTT CASSQGFGGANQPQHF
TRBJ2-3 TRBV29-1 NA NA TGCAGCGTTGAAACGGACAGCACAGATACGCAGTATTTT CSVETDSTDTQYF
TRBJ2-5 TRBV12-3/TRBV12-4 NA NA TGTGCCAGCAGTTTCACGTCGTCGAGTGTGACCCAGTACTTC CASSFTSSSVTQYF
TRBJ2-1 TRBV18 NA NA TGTGCCAGCTCCCCCGACCAGCGTCATAGCAATGAGCAGTTCTTC CASSPDQRHSNEQFF
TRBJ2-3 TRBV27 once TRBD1 TGTGCCAGCAGTACCAAGGGGGCAGTTAGCACAGATACGCAGTATTTT CASSTKGAVSTDTQYF
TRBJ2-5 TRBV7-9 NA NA TGTGCCAGCAGCTCGTACCAGGGTCAAGAGACCCAGTACTTC CASSSYQGQETQYF
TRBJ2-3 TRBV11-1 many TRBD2 TGTGCCAGCAGCTTAGCGGTCGTCGTAGCGGGAGGAGCAGATACGCAGTATTTT CASSLAVVVAGGADTQYF
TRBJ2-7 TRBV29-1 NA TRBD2 TGCAGCGTTGTCCCGAGCGGGGCCTACGAGCAGTACTTC CSVVPSGAYEQYF
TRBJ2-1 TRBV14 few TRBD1 TGTGCCAGCAGCCAAGATGGGCAGGGGGCCTACAATGAGCAGTTCTTC CASSQDGQGAYNEQFF
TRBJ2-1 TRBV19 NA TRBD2 TGTGCCAGTAGTATAGTATCCGGGACTAGCAATGAGCAGTTCTTC CASSIVSGTSNEQFF
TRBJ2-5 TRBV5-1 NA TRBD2 TGCGCCAGCAGCTCGGGACTAGCGGCGTACCAAGAGACCCAGTACTTC CASSSGLAAYQETQYF
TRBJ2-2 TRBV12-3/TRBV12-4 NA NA TGTGCCAGCAGCCCCTCGGAGAACACCGGGGAGCTGTTTTTT CASSPSENTGELFF
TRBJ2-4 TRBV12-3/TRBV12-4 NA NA TGTGCCAGCAGCCCCGAACAGGATAGGGGAAACATTCAGTACTTC CASSPEQDRGNIQYF
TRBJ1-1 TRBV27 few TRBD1 TGTGCCAGCAGACAGGGGGCTTTCACTGAAGCTTTCTTT CASRQGAFTEAFF
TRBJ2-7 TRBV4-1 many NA TGCGCCAGCAGCCAAGGAGGAGGGTACGAGCAGTACTTC CASSQGGGYEQYF
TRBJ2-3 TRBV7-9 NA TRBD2 TGTGCCAGCAGCCATAGCGGGACTCACTACACAGATACGCAGTATTTT CASSHSGTHYTDTQYF
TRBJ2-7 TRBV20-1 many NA TGCAGTGCTAGAGATGGAAGGGGCACCTACGAGCAGTACTTC CSARDGRGTYEQYF
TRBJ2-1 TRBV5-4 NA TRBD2 TGTGCCAGCAGCTTTCCCGGGACTAGCAACAATGAGCAGTTCTTC CASSFPGTSNNEQFF
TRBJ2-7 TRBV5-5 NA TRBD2 TGTGCCAGCAGCTTGGGCGGGAGGGCCTCCTACGAGCAGTACTTC CASSLGGRASYEQYF
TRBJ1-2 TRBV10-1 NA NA TGCGCCAGCAGTGTCCCTATGGGCTACACCTTC CASSVPMGYTF
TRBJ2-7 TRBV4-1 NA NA TGCGCCAGCAGCCAAGTAAGTGGGGGCCTCTCCTACGAGCAGTACTTC CASSQVSGGLSYEQYF
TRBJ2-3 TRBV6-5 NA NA TGTGCCAGCAGCCTACCGGGGGCTACGCAGTATTTT CASSLPGATQYF
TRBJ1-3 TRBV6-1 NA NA TGTGCCAGCAGTGATGCACCCAAGGTTCTGTCCCCAGGAAACACCATATATTTT CASSDAPKVLSPGNTIYF
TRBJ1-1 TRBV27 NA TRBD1 TGTGCCAGCTACCCGATCGGGACAGGGAGCACTGAAGCTTTCTTT CASYPIGTGSTEAFF
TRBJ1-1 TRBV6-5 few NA TGTGCCAGCAGTTACTCGGGGGGAGGCACTGAAGCTTTCTTT CASSYSGGGTEAFF
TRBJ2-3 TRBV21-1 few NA TGTGCCAGCAGCAAAGCCGCCAGGGCGGCGGTGGAGTATTTT CASSKAARAAVEYF
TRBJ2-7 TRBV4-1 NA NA TGCGCCAGCAGCCAAGATCCGACAGACTCTTACGAGCAGTACTTC CASSQDPTDSYEQYF
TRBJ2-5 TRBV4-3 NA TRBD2 TGCGCCAGCAGTCAAAGGGGCGGGGGAGGGACCCAGTACTTC CASSQRGGGGTQYF
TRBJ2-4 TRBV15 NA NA TGTGCCACCAGCAGGGGTATCGACATTCAGTACTTC CATSRGIDIQYF
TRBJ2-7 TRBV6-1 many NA TGTGCCAGCAGCCTCACTTCCCGACTAGTTCCCTACGAGCAGTACTTC CASSLTSRLVPYEQYF
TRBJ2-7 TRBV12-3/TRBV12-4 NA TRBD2 TGTGCCAGCAGTTTTGTGGGAGGGACCTACGAGCAGTACTTC CASSFVGGTYEQYF
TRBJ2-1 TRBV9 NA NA TGTGCCAGCAGCCCCCCCAGAACCCCCTACAATGAGCAGTTCTTC CASSPPRTPYNEQFF